The subject of this entry is one T cell receptor beta chain. Its antigen is currently unknown. These data are taken from a study of OX40 agonist ivuxolimab in advanced cancers. The study, taken as a whole, reports: Blood T cells, both CD4+ and CD8+, expanded clonally by week 6 at 0.1 to 3.0 mg/kg. Partial responders dosed at 0.1-3.0 mg/kg displayed clonal expansion ranking among the lowest.

TCRdb's table, derived via immunoSEQ multiplex PCR, lists solely in-frame clones and lacks some. The sample holds about 74,000 clones, roughly 83% seen once. The timepoints at which blood was sampled were baseline, cycle 4 day 1, and cycle 7 day 1. CDR1 and CDR2 (germline): MNHNY, SVGAGI (reference sequence). The CDR3 consists of 13 residues. V was clipped by 3 bases and J by 4 bases, with 10 bases between them. The receptor's source is an adult with an advanced solid tumor such as melanoma, head and neck, liver or kidney cancer. This sequence joins TRBV6-6 and TRBJ2-7, with D possibly TRBD1 on 6 matching bases. The sample was CD4+ or CD8+ T cells sorted from blood, taken in a trial of the OX40 agonist ivuxolimab. The CDR3 region has the DNA TGTGCCAGCAGTTATGGGACACTATACGAGCAGTACTTC. This translates into CASSYGTLYEQYF.